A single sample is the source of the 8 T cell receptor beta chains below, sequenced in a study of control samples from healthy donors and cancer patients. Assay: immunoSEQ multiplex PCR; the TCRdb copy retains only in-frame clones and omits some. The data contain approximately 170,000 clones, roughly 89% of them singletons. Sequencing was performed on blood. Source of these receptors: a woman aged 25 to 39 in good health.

CDR3 DNA sequence: TGTGCCAGCAGTGGGCGGGAGGTAGCCGGGGAGCTGTTTTTT. Residues: CASSGREVAGELFF. The chain recombines TRBV2 with TRBJ2-2; TRBD2 matches at 8 bases. Trimming at V came to 4 bases and at J to 6 bases, leaving 4 bases not matched to a gene. Germline CDR1 SNHLY, CDR2 FYNNEI. The CDR3 consists of 14 residues. Complete variable domain (other parts from reference TRBV2 and TRBJ2-2): EPEVTQTPSHQVTQMGQEVILRCVPISNHLYFYWYRQILGQKVEFLVSFYNNEISEKSEIFDDQFSVERPDGSNFTLKIRSTKLEDSAMYFCASSGREVAGELFFGEGSRLTVL.

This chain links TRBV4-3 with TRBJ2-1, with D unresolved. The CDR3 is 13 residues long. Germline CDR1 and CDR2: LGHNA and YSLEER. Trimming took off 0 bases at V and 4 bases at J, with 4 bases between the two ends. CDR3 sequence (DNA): TGCGCCAGCAGCCAAGATGGATACAATGAGCAGTTCTTC. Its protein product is CASSQDGYNEQFF.

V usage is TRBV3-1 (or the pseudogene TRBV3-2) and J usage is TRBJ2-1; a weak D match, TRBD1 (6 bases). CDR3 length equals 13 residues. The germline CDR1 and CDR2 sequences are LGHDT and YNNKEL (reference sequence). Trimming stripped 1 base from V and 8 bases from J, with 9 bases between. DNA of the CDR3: TGTGCCAGCAGCCAAGTCAGGGGTGATGAGCAGTTCTTC. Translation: CASSQVRGDEQFF.

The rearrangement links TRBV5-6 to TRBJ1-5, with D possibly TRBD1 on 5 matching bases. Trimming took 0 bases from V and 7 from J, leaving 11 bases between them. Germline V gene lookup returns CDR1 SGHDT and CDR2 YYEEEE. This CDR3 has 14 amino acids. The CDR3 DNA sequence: TGTGCCAGCAGCTTGGGAGGGGATCGGCAGCCCCAGCATTTT. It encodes CASSLGGDRQPQHF. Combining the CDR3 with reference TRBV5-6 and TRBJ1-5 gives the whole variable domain DAGVTQSPTHLIKTRGQQVTLRCSPKSGHDTVSWYQQALGQGPQFIFQYYEEEERQRGNFPDRFSGHQFPNYSSELNVNALLLGDSALYLCASSLGGDRQPQHFGDGTRLSIL.

As DNA, the CDR3 is TGTGCCAGCAGTTTATGGGGACAGGGAGGAAATTCACCCCTCCACTTT. This sequence encodes CASSLWGQGGNSPLHF. The chain is built from TRBV27 and TRBJ1-6; 9 bases agree with TRBD1. CDR1 MNHEY and CDR2 SMNVEV come from the germline V gene (reference sequence). This CDR3 contains 16 residues. Unmatched junction bases numbered 5, after V lost 1 base and J lost 7 bases.

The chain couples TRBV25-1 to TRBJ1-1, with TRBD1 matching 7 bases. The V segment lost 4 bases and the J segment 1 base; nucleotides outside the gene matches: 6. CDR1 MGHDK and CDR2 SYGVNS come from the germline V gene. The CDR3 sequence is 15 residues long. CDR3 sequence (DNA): TGTGCCAGCAGTGGGGACAGCCTAAGGAACACTGAAGCTTTCTTT. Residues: CASSGDSLRNTEAFF.

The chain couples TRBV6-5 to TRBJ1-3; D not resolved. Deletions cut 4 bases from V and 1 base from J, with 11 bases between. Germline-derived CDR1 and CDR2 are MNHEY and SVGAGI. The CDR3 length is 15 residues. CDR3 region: CASSFGVSSGNTIYF. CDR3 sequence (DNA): TGTGCCAGCAGTTTTGGGGTGTCGTCTGGAAACACCATATATTTT.

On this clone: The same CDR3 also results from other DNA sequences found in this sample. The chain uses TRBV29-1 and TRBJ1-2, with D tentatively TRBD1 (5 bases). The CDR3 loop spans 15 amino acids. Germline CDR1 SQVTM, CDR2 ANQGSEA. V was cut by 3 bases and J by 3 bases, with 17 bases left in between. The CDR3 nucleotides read TGCAGCGTTGAGGGTTCGACGGGGGGGTACTATGGCTACACCTTC. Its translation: CSVEGSTGGYYGYTF.